Listed here are 17 T cell receptor beta chains from one sample, sequenced in a study of Graves' ophthalmopathy and Graves' hyperthyroidism (dated by TCRdb to 2016 to 2019). Reads for this sample came from an Illumina HiSeq 2000. TCR beta CDR3 regions were amplified from RNA transcripts for repertoire sequencing. HTBI primers and the Qiagen OneStep RT-PCR kit were used in a first-round RT-PCR, which was followed by a second-round multiplex PCR, size selection and purification. TCRdb reprocessing: public reads trimmed at Q25 with fastp, clones called with MiXCR, in-frame beta chains kept. Every distinct CDR3 protein forms one entry, paired with its most common genes and DNA. The sample records about 550,000 distinct CDR3 sequences, just under 40% of which are singletons. The ten top clones hold less than 4.5% of the sample. Sequenced: peripheral blood or thyroid tissue (not recorded which). The receptors derive from an adult man with Graves' hyperthyroidism.

This clonotype was detected ten times or more. The chain employs TRBV7-6 and TRBJ2-7, with D possibly being TRBD2 (5 bases). The V gene lost 5 bases and the J gene lost 7 bases, with 21 bases spanning the gap. The germline V gene has CDR1 SGHVS and CDR2 FNYEAQ. CDR3 length: 15 amino acids. The CDR3 bases are TGTGCCAGCAGCCCCCTATCGTCCTCTACGGGGGAGCAGTACTTC. As protein: CASSPLSSSTGEQYF.

The sample holds a few counts of this clonotype. Just one base apart from a much larger clone, this may be a read error. V and J are TRBV9 and TRBJ1-1; TRBD1 might be the D (5 bases). Germline lookup yields CDR1 SGDLS and CDR2 YYNGEE. This CDR3 contains 14 residues. CDR3 amino acids: CASSVEPGYTEALF. The CDR3 coding sequence is TGTGCCAGCAGCGTAGAACCAGGGTACACTGAAGCTCTCTTT.

This clonotype has a handful of counts. V gene TRBV10-3 combines with J gene TRBJ1-1, with 8 bases fitting TRBD1. The germline gives CDR1 ENHRY, CDR2 SYGVKD. This CDR3 region has 13 residues. J lost 8 bases, V lost 3 bases, and 5 bases had no gene match. CDR3 protein: CAISEGGQGEAFF. The DNA for the CDR3 is TGTGCCATCAGTGAAGGAGGACAGGGAGAAGCTTTCTTT.

Turning to this clonotype: A clone one base away is much larger, so this may be a read error. The genes are TRBV5-6 and TRBJ2-5, with TRBD1 as a possible D gene (6 bases). Per the germline V gene, CDR1 is SGHDT and CDR2 is YYEEEE. This CDR3 is 16 amino acids long. The CDR3 sequence: CASSLRVGALQETRYF. The DNA for the CDR3 is TGTGCCAGCAGCTTACGAGTGGGGGCCCTACAAGAGACCCGGTACTTC.

This clonotype came up many times. This chain connects TRBV7-9 to TRBJ2-6; 7 bases map to TRBD1. This CDR3 is built from 16 residues. Looked up from germline, CDR1 is SEHNR and CDR2 is FQNEAQ (reference sequence). J was trimmed by 2 bases and V by 8 bases; bases with no gene match: 9. CDR3 sequence reads: CASALQGDTGANVLTF. As DNA, the CDR3 is TGTGCCAGCGCCTTGCAGGGGGACACTGGGGCCAACGTCCTGACTTTC.

This clonotype was detected ten times or more. This rearrangement joins TRBV7-9 to TRBJ2-5; 9 bases fit TRBD2. The length of the CDR3 is 13 residues. CDR1 is SEHNR, CDR2 FQNEAQ, per germline (reference sequence). The junction had 4 bases not matched to a gene; V was cut back by 8 bases and J by 3 bases. The CDR3: CASLAGGKETQYF. The DNA for the CDR3 is TGTGCCAGCCTGGCGGGAGGGAAAGAGACCCAGTACTTC.

This clonotype was observed at least ten times. The chain links TRBV2 to TRBJ2-2; D ambiguous. V shed 1 base and J shed 8 bases, with 11 bases lying between them. Germline loops: CDR1 SNHLY, CDR2 FYNNEI. This CDR3 comprises 14 residues. CDR3 DNA: TGTGCCAGCAGTGAAGACATCCTTTCGGGGGAGCTGTTTTTT. Its protein is CASSEDILSGELFF.

As concerns this clonotype: Given a much more abundant clone one base away, this may be a read error. The chain joins TRBV7-9 to TRBJ1-4; 10 bases fit TRBD1. Germline values: CDR1 SEHNR, CDR2 FQNEAQ (reference sequence). V was pared by 1 base and J by 13 bases, with 12 bases of the junction left unmatched. The CDR3 runs 16 residues. CDR3 amino acids: CASSLGDRDRGMRLFF. The CDR3 DNA is TGTGCCAGCAGCTTAGGGGACCGGGACAGGGGTATGAGACTGTTTTTT.

CDR3 amino acids: CAWSRLGGSYEQYF. CDR3 sequence (DNA): TGTGCCTGGAGTCGACTAGGTGGCTCCTACGAGCAGTACTTC. The chain combines TRBV30 with TRBJ2-7, with D maybe TRBD2 (6 bases). Looked up from germline, CDR1 is GTSNPN and CDR2 is SVGIG (reference sequence). V dropped 2 bases and J dropped 0 bases, with 11 bases sitting between them. The CDR3 totals 14 residues.

This clonotype was observed many times. V usage is TRBV27 and J usage is TRBJ1-2; 8 positions agree with TRBD1. The CDR3 contains 15 residues. Germline CDR1 MNHEY, CDR2 SMNVEV (reference sequence). V lost 5 bases, J lost 6 bases, and 11 bases stayed unmatched. The CDR3 loop reads CASSPHRDRMNGYTF. CDR3 coding DNA: TGTGCCAGCAGTCCACACCGGGACAGGATGAATGGCTACACCTTC.

The rearrangement joins TRBV7-9 to TRBJ1-2; no firm D call. CDR1 is SEHNR, CDR2 FQNEAQ, per germline (reference sequence). The V end was cut by 5 bases, the J end by 7 bases, with 14 bases between. CDR3 length equals 13 residues. CDR3 nucleotides: TGTGCCAGCAGCGTAGGAGGTGATCGTGGCTACACCTTC. Its translation is CASSVGGDRGYTF.

In its sample, this clonotype was seen many times. V usage is TRBV28 and J usage is TRBJ1-5; D uncertain. CDR3 length equals 14 residues. V was cut by 5 bases and J by 4 bases, with 12 bases left in between. In germline, CDR1 is MDHEN, CDR2 SYDVKM. DNA for the CDR3: TGTGCCAGCAGTCCCTCAGCCAGTAATCAGCCCCAGCATTTT. Its protein product is CASSPSASNQPQHF.

The chain carries TRBV2 and TRBJ2-5; 10 bases align to TRBD2. Near its end, the DNA agrees better with TRBJ2-1, so the J call may be wrong. Per germline, CDR1 SNHLY and CDR2 FYNNEI. There are 17 residues in the CDR3. In DNA form, the CDR3 reads TGTGCCAGCAGAACGGCTAGCGGGAGAGAGTCCAACAATGAGCAGTTCTTC. Protein sequence: CASRTASGRESNNEQFF.

The chain is built from TRBV11-1 and TRBJ2-2; possibly TRBD1 or TRBD2 for D (6 bases each). V lost 5 bases and J 5 bases, leaving 15 bases between the germline ends. The V gene's germline CDR1 is SGHAT and CDR2 FQDESV (reference sequence). The CDR3 length is 15 residues. CDR3 in DNA: TGTGCCAGCAGCCCACGGGGGCGGTGGACCGGGGAGCTGTTTTTT. As protein: CASSPRGRWTGELFF.

The rearrangement links TRBV9 to TRBJ1-6; 10 bases are shared with TRBD1. Germline CDR1 reads SGDLS; CDR2 reads YYNGEE. The length of the CDR3 is 18 residues. V was pared by 3 bases and J by 8 bases, with 14 bases of the junction left unmatched. CDR3 DNA sequence: TGTGCCAGCAGCGGTGGGGGACAGGGGATCGGCGGCGATTCACCCCTCCACTTT. This codes for CASSGGGQGIGGDSPLHF.

The V gene is TRBV7-2, the J gene TRBJ2-5, with 11 nucleotides matching TRBD2. The CDR3 totals 16 residues. J gave up 0 bases and V 5 bases, and 5 bases lay outside the gene matches. Per germline, CDR1 SGHTA and CDR2 FQGNSA. The CDR3 is CASSVTSGGNQETQYF. CDR3 nucleotide sequence: TGTGCCAGCAGCGTTACTAGCGGGGGAAACCAAGAGACCCAGTACTTC.

This clonotype has ten or more counts. The V gene is TRBV7-9, the J gene TRBJ1-4; D gene uncertain. V was pared by 5 bases and J by 8 bases, with 15 bases between. This CDR3 comprises 14 residues. Looked up from germline, CDR1 is SEHNR and CDR2 is FQNEAQ (reference sequence). The CDR3 is CASSRVGSKEKLFF. The CDR3 region has the DNA TGTGCCAGCAGCCGCGTTGGCAGTAAAGAAAAACTGTTTTTT.